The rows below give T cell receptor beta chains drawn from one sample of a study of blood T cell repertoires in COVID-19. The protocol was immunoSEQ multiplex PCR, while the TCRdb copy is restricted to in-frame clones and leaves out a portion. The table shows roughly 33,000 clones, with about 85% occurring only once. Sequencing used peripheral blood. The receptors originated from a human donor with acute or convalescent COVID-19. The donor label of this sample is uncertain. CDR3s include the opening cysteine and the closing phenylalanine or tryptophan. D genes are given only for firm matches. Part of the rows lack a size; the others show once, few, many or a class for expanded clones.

TGTGCCAGCAGGGCGACAGGGTACTACAATGAGCAGTTCTTC | CASRATGYYNEQFF | - | TRBD1 | TRBJ2-1 | TRBV2
TGCGCCAGCAGCCAGGGCCCTTACCCGGACGAGCAGTACTTC | CASSQGPYPDEQYF | once | - | TRBJ2-7 | TRBV4-1
TGTGCCAGCAGCGAACAGGGGAACACTGAAGCTTTCTTT | CASSEQGNTEAFF | - | - | TRBJ1-1 | TRBV7-9
TGTGCCAGCAGTGAACCACCAGGGGCAGGGAAGAATGAGCAGTTCTTC | CASSEPPGAGKNEQFF | few | - | TRBJ2-1 | TRBV25-1
TGTGCCAGCAGCAAAGGGACAGGGGGCTACAATGAGCAGTTCTTC | CASSKGTGGYNEQFF | few | - | TRBJ2-1 | TRBV21-1
TGTGCCAGCAGTGTGCGGCAGCGGGGGGCCGGCAATGAGCAGTTCTTC | CASSVRQRGAGNEQFF | - | TRBD2 | TRBJ2-1 | TRBV2
TGTGCCAGCAGTTCTGATTCCCAGGGGTACGAGACCCAGTACTTC | CASSSDSQGYETQYF | - | - | TRBJ2-5 | TRBV7-7
TGTGCCACCAGCAGAGCCCAACAGGGAAACACCATATATTTT | CATSRAQQGNTIYF | - | - | TRBJ1-3 | TRBV15
TGTGCCTGGAATCGGGGAAGCGGGGAGCTGTTTTTT | CAWNRGSGELFF | - | - | TRBJ2-2 | TRBV30
TGTGCCAGCAGCTCCCGGGACAGGGGGCCTGGCAATCAGCCCCAGCATTTT | CASSSRDRGPGNQPQHF | - | TRBD1 | TRBJ1-5 | TRBV5-4
TGTGCCAGCAGCCGCAGGCTTAGCAATCAGCCCCAGCATTTT | CASSRRLSNQPQHF | - | - | TRBJ1-5 | TRBV28
TGTGCCAGCAGTTCGTCCTGGGGGAGGGGGAACACCGGGGAGCTGTTTTTT | CASSSSWGRGNTGELFF | - | TRBD2 | TRBJ2-2 | TRBV11-2
TGTGCCAGCTCACCAAGTCCGTTCGGGACAGGGTCCTACAATGAGCAGTTCTTC | CASSPSPFGTGSYNEQFF | - | TRBD1 | TRBJ2-1 | TRBV18
TGTGCCAGCAGCTTAGATCAATCCTGGGGGACACAAGCTTTCTTT | CASSLDQSWGTQAFF | - | - | TRBJ1-1 | TRBV11-2
TGTGCCAGCAGCCAAGACAGCGATGAGCAGTTCTTC | CASSQDSDEQFF | - | - | TRBJ2-1 | TRBV3-1/TRBV3-2
TGTGCCAGCAGTCTAGACACGATCTATGGCTACACCTTC | CASSLDTIYGYTF | - | - | TRBJ1-2 | TRBV6-6
TGTGCCAGCAGCTTAGGAGCTCAGCCCCAGCATTTT | CASSLGAQPQHF | - | - | TRBJ1-5 | TRBV7-2
TGCGCCAGCAGCCCCTCGGGACAGGAGGTCTATGGCTACACCTTC | CASSPSGQEVYGYTF | - | TRBD1 | TRBJ1-2 | TRBV4-3
TGTGCCACCAGCAGAGAGGCATTACAGGGGTGGAACACTGAAGCTTTCTTT | CATSREALQGWNTEAFF | - | TRBD1 | TRBJ1-1 | TRBV15
TGCGCCAGCAGCCCACTGGGACTAGGCACAGATACGCAGTATTTT | CASSPLGLGTDTQYF | once | TRBD2 | TRBJ2-3 | TRBV5-1
TGTGCCAGCAGCCCACCTAGCGTTGGGGCCAACGTCCTGACTTTC | CASSPPSVGANVLTF | - | - | TRBJ2-6 | TRBV3-1/TRBV3-2
TGTGCCAGCAGCTTCGACAGGGGCGCCACAGATACGCAGTATTTT | CASSFDRGATDTQYF | - | TRBD1 | TRBJ2-3 | TRBV7-2
TGTGCCAGCAGCTTACAGCTAGAGACTGAAGCTTTCTTT | CASSLQLETEAFF | - | - | TRBJ1-1 | TRBV11-2
TGTGCCAGCAGCGCGGGACTAGCGGCTACACTAGCCAAAAACATTCAGTACTTC | CASSAGLAATLAKNIQYF | - | TRBD2 | TRBJ2-4 | TRBV7-3
TGTGCCAGCAGTGCGTCCGGGAATTTAATAGCCAAAAACATTCAGTACTTC | CASSASGNLIAKNIQYF | - | - | TRBJ2-4 | TRBV25-1
TGTGCCAGCAGCAAGGACCCCAGCGGGGGATACAATGAGCAGTTCTTC | CASSKDPSGGYNEQFF | once | TRBD2 | TRBJ2-1 | TRBV4-2
TGTGCCACCGGGGACAGGATGAACACCGGGGAGCTGTTTTTT | CATGDRMNTGELFF | - | TRBD1 | TRBJ2-2 | TRBV24-1
TGTGCCAGCAGTTACGGTGGGCTAGCGGGTTGGGAGCAGTACTTC | CASSYGGLAGWEQYF | - | TRBD2 | TRBJ2-7 | TRBV6-5
TGTGCCAGCAGCCAAGATGGTCTAGCGGGAGGGTTTTTTGAGCAGTTCTTC | CASSQDGLAGGFFEQFF | - | TRBD2 | TRBJ2-1 | TRBV4-2
TGCGCCAGCAGCTTATCAGCGGGAGGGGTCAATGAGCAGTTCTTC | CASSLSAGGVNEQFF | once | TRBD2 | TRBJ2-1 | TRBV5-1
TGTGCCAGCAGCGTAGATCCAGGGGTGAACTCTGGAAACACCATATATTTT | CASSVDPGVNSGNTIYF | once | - | TRBJ1-3 | TRBV9
TGTGCCAGCAGGCTAGACAGGGCGTCGTCCGGCTACACCTTC | CASRLDRASSGYTF | - | TRBD1 | TRBJ1-2 | TRBV6-5
TGTGCTAGTGGCTATGACACCCTGAACACTGAAGCTTTCTTT | CASGYDTLNTEAFF | - | - | TRBJ1-1 | TRBV12-5
TGTGCCAGCAGCCGCGGAACCTCCTACAATGAGCAGTTCTTC | CASSRGTSYNEQFF | - | - | TRBJ2-1 | TRBV14
TGTGCCAGCAGTTCGACAGGGTCCTATGGCTACACCTTC | CASSSTGSYGYTF | - | TRBD1 | TRBJ1-2 | TRBV6-2/TRBV6-3
TGTGCCAGCAGCTTGGATGGCGGGGGCACAGATACGCAGTATTTT | CASSLDGGGTDTQYF | - | - | TRBJ2-3 | TRBV5-4
TGTGCCAGCAGCTTATCTCCGACTAGCGGGGTGGATACGCAGTATTTT | CASSLSPTSGVDTQYF | - | TRBD2 | TRBJ2-3 | TRBV7-3
TGTGCCAGCAGGTTGGGCTCGGGCAATCAGCCCCAGCATTTT | CASRLGSGNQPQHF | - | - | TRBJ1-5 | TRBV2
TGTGCCAGCAGCTTTGGTAGTCCCATCCATTCCGACAATGAGCAGTTCTTC | CASSFGSPIHSDNEQFF | - | - | TRBJ2-1 | TRBV3-1/TRBV3-2
TGTGCCTGGAGTCTACGGCTGACTAGCGGGCAAGAGACCCAGTACTTC | CAWSLRLTSGQETQYF | - | TRBD2 | TRBJ2-5 | TRBV30
TGTGCCAGCTCACCTTCGGGGGGGTTAATCCTCTATGAGCAGTTCTTC | CASSPSGGLILYEQFF | - | TRBD2 | TRBJ2-1 | TRBV18